Shown below are 28 T cell receptor beta chains from a single sample sequenced in a study of T cells in Graves' hyperthyroidism and ophthalmopathy. RNA transcripts were the template for amplifying TCR beta CDR3 regions. The HTBI set primed first-round TCR CDR3 RT-PCR. TCRdb ran MiXCR on the multiplex PCR reads and lists one entry per CDR3 protein. The sample holds around 600,000 distinct CDR3 sequences, approximately 15% seen once. The sequenced material came from blood. The receptors come from a woman aged 45-59 years with Graves' ophthalmopathy.

The chain joins TRBV5-5 to TRBJ1-2; D is ambiguous. CDR3 length: 16 residues. Trimming took 0 bases from V and 0 from J, leaving 12 bases between them. The V gene's germline CDR1 is SGHKS and CDR2 YYEKEE (reference sequence). Here the CDR3 DNA reads TGTGCCAGCAGCTTGGATCCAGGCTTAACTAACTATGGCTACACCTTC. Its translation is CASSLDPGLTNYGYTF.

This clonotype was detected a few times. The rearrangement uses TRBV4-3 and TRBJ2-7; 7 bases line up with TRBD2. The CDR3 consists of 17 residues. Looked up from germline, CDR1 is LGHNA and CDR2 is YSLEER. The ends lost 1 base at V and 0 bases at J; junction bases unmatched: 9. CDR3 sequence: CASSQGTSSRGSYEQYF. In DNA form, the CDR3 reads TGCGCCAGCAGCCAAGGGACTAGTTCCCGGGGCTCCTACGAGCAGTACTTC.

This clonotype was seen many times. J is TRBJ1-1 and V is TRBV5-1; TRBD1 matches at 10 bases. V shed 4 bases and J 0 bases; nucleotides not matched to a gene: 9. Germline assignment: CDR1 SGHRS and CDR2 YFSETQ. The CDR3 sequence is 17 residues long. The CDR3 DNA reads as TGCGCCAGCAGCCCCGGACAGGGGGGCTGGGTGAACACTGAAGCTTTCTTT. This codes for CASSPGQGGWVNTEAFF. The whole variable domain, remainder taken from reference TRBV5-1 and TRBJ1-1, is KAGVTQTPRYLIKTRGQQVTLSCSPISGHRSVSWYQQTPGQGLQFLFEYFSETQRNKGNFPGRFSGRQFSNSRSEMNVSTLELGDSALYLCASSPGQGGWVNTEAFFGQGTRLTVV.

Many counts were recorded for this clonotype. This chain's CDR3 is CASSPKDRGYAYEQYF. CDR3 nucleotides: TGTGCCAGCAGTCCGAAGGACAGGGGGTACGCCTACGAGCAGTACTTC. The chain uses TRBV27 and TRBJ2-7, with 10 nucleotides matching TRBD1. The CDR3 has 16 amino acids. With V trimmed by 5 bases and J by 2 bases, 9 bases remained unmatched. Germline V gives CDR1 MNHEY, CDR2 SMNVEV (reference sequence).

This clonotype was counted at least ten times. This chain joins TRBV7-2 and TRBJ2-1; 9 bases match TRBD2. J was trimmed by 9 bases and V by 7 bases; bases with no gene match: 4. CDR1 is SGHTA and CDR2 is FQGNSA in the germline V gene. The CDR3 covers 12 residues. CDR3 bases: TGTGCCAGCACCCGAGCGGGGGGTGAGCAGTTCTTC. Its translation: CASTRAGGEQFF.

The chain is built from TRBV15 and TRBJ2-5; the D is unclear. The CDR3 length is 12 residues. V lost 4 bases, J lost 5 bases, and 8 bases lay in between. From germline, CDR1 is LNHNV and CDR2 YYDKDF (reference sequence). This chain's CDR3 is CATSTASETQYF. The CDR3 DNA follows: TGTGCCACCAGCACCGCATCGGAGACCCAGTACTTC.

This clonotype was found many times. The chain carries TRBV11-3 and TRBJ2-1, with TRBD1 as a possible D gene (6 bases). Germline V lookup: CDR1 SGHNT, CDR2 YENEEA. This CDR3 comprises 19 residues. V was clipped by 0 bases and J by 0 bases, with 18 bases between them. The CDR3 nucleotides are TGTGCCAGCAGCTTAGATCCTGTGGGGGCTGTCAGCTCCTACAATGAGCAGTTCTTC. Its protein product is CASSLDPVGAVSSYNEQFF.

This clonotype was found many times. V is TRBV7-6 and J is TRBJ2-3; weak D call: TRBD1 (5 bases). This CDR3 spans 17 amino acids. V lost 2 bases and J 1 base, leaving 16 bases between the germline ends. Germline V gene lookup returns CDR1 SGHVS and CDR2 FNYEAQ. CDR3 region: CASSLMLDTRGTDTQYF. The CDR3 nucleotides read TGTGCCAGCAGCTTAATGCTGGACACCCGGGGCACAGATACGCAGTATTTT.

This rearrangement joins TRBV30 to TRBJ2-2; no clear D gene. The CDR3 is made up of 15 amino acids. Trimming pared 5 bases from V and 4 bases from J, leaving 17 bases between. Germline V CDR1 and CDR2: GTSNPN, SVGIG (reference sequence). The CDR3 DNA sequence: TGTGCCTGGCGCATGTCCGAGTTGACCACCGGGGAGCTGTTTTTT. It codes for CAWRMSELTTGELFF.

This clonotype occurred a few times. The chain employs TRBV15 and TRBJ2-3, with 8 bases aligning to TRBD1. CDR3 length: 16 amino acids. Germline V gives CDR1 LNHNV, CDR2 YYDKDF (reference sequence). The junction had 5 bases not matched to a gene; V was cut back by 1 base and J by 2 bases. The CDR3 DNA sequence: TGTGCCACCAGCAGAGGAGGACAGGGCACCACAGATACGCAGTATTTT. Translation gives CATSRGGQGTTDTQYF.

V and J are TRBV9 and TRBJ2-7; 8 bases are shared with TRBD2. The CDR3 loop spans 14 amino acids. Germline CDR1 and CDR2: SGDLS and YYNGEE. The J segment lost 6 bases and the V segment lost 0 bases, leaving 5 bases of the junction unmatched. The DNA of the CDR3 is TGTGCCAGCAGCGTAGTGGCGGGAGGAGTCGAGCAGTACTTC. Translating it yields CASSVVAGGVEQYF.

CDR3 sequence reads: CASIEGQMNTEAFF. CDR3 coding DNA: TGTGCCAGCATTGAGGGACAAATGAACACTGAAGCTTTCTTT. V usage is TRBV7-9 and J usage is TRBJ1-1; maybe TRBD1 (6 bases). The V end lost 7 bases, the J end lost 0 bases, and 12 bases lay between the germline ends. This CDR3 comprises 14 residues. CDR1 and CDR2 from the germline V gene are SEHNR and FQNEAQ (reference sequence).

This clonotype appeared many times. This rearrangement joins TRBV3-1 to TRBJ1-1; possible D gene TRBD1, 6 bases. This CDR3 spans 16 amino acids. Germline CDR1 LGHDT, CDR2 YNNKEL (reference sequence). Trimming shortened V by 2 bases and J by 0 bases, and 13 bases separated the two germline ends. The CDR3 here is CASSQNTGYMNTEAFF. CDR3 sequence (DNA): TGTGCCAGCAGCCAAAACACAGGGTACATGAACACTGAAGCTTTCTTT. Variable domain in full (rest from reference TRBV3-1 and TRBJ1-1): DTAVSQTPKYLVTQMGNDKSIKCEQNLGHDTMYWYKQDSKKFLKIMFSYNNKELIINETVPNRFSPKSPDKAHLNLHINSLELGDSAVYFCASSQNTGYMNTEAFFGQGTRLTVV.

There are many counts of this clonotype. The chain has TRBV30 and TRBJ2-7; 7 positions match TRBD1. In germline, CDR1 is GTSNPN, CDR2 SVGIG (reference sequence). The length of the CDR3 is 13 residues. Trimming removed 7 bases from V and 0 bases from J; junction bases left unmatched: 6. The CDR3 reads CASDRALSYEQYF. The CDR3 nucleotides are TGTGCCTCCGACAGGGCTCTCTCCTACGAGCAGTACTTC. Supplemented by reference TRBV30 and TRBJ2-7, the full variable domain reads SQTIHQWPATLVQPVGSPLSLECTVEGTSNPNLYWYRQAAGRGLQLLFYSVGIGQISSEVPQNLSASRPQDRQFILSSKKLLLSDSGFYLCASDRALSYEQYFGPGTRLTVT.

This clonotype was counted at least ten times. This rearrangement joins TRBV30 to TRBJ2-2; 13 bases are shared with TRBD2. V lost 7 bases, J lost 0 bases, and 5 bases stayed unmatched. The CDR3 spans 16 residues. Germline V gene data show CDR1 as GTSNPN and CDR2 as SVGIG (reference sequence). The CDR3 protein is CASTSGRAANTGELFF. The DNA for the CDR3 is TGTGCCTCCACTAGCGGGAGGGCGGCGAACACCGGGGAGCTGTTTTTT. Full variable domain (rest looked up from reference TRBV30 and TRBJ2-2): SQTIHQWPATLVQPVGSPLSLECTVEGTSNPNLYWYRQAAGRGLQLLFYSVGIGQISSEVPQNLSASRPQDRQFILSSKKLLLSDSGFYLCASTSGRAANTGELFFGEGSRLTVL.

Remarks on this clonotype: One base away lies a much larger clone, so this may be a sequencing read error. V usage is TRBV6-2 or TRBV6-3 and J usage is TRBJ2-6; maybe TRBD1 (5 bases). Per the germline V gene, CDR1 is MNHEY and CDR2 is SVGEGT. CDR3 length: 15 amino acids. This CDR3 is CASTFPLSGANVLAF. Written as DNA, the CDR3 is TGTGCCAGCACCTTCCCCCTATCTGGGGCCAACGTCCTGGCTTTC.

This clonotype was detected many times. V and J are TRBV6-2 or TRBV6-3 and TRBJ1-2, with a possible D match to TRBD1 (5 bases). The V gene lost 5 bases and the J gene lost 6 bases, with 13 bases spanning the gap. From germline, CDR1 is MNHEY and CDR2 SVGEGT. The CDR3 is 13 amino acids. The CDR3 sequence: CASSPGLGDGYTF. DNA for the CDR3: TGTGCCAGCAGTCCAGGGTTAGGCGATGGCTACACCTTC.

CDR3 nucleotides: TGCGCCAGCAGCCAGCCGGCTTCAGGGGCCTACGAGCAGTACTTC. Translating gives CASSQPASGAYEQYF. The chain uses TRBV4-1 and TRBJ2-7, with D perhaps TRBD1 (6 bases). CDR3 length: 15 amino acids. Germline CDR1 MGHRA, CDR2 YSYEKL. V lost 3 bases to trimming and J lost 2 bases, with 14 bases between them.

V and J are TRBV4-3 and TRBJ2-1; 9 nucleotides align to TRBD2. Per germline, CDR1 LGHNA and CDR2 YSLEER. CDR3 length: 16 amino acids. The V and J ends lost 0 bases and 5 bases, in that order; junction bases with no gene match: 5. This CDR3 reads CASSQDPAGGNNEQFF. The CDR3 DNA reads TGCGCCAGCAGCCAAGATCCAGCGGGAGGCAACAATGAGCAGTTCTTC.

This clonotype was counted a few times. As the CDR3 is not closed by the conserved phenylalanine or tryptophan, this likely results from a read error. The V call is TRBV29-1, the J call TRBJ1-1; 7 positions agree with TRBD1. This CDR3 comprises 15 residues. Per germline, CDR1 SQVTM and CDR2 ANQGSEA. With V trimmed by 2 bases and J by 3 bases, 9 bases remained unmatched. CDR3: CSVESRQGIYTEAFS. The CDR3 DNA reads TGCAGCGTTGAATCTCGACAGGGAATTTACACTGAAGCTTTCTCT.

This clonotype was counted between two and nine times. A read error is likely, as this CDR3 ends without the conserved phenylalanine or tryptophan. The rearrangement joins TRBV3-1 to TRBJ2-5; D call uncertain. V lost 6 bases and J 2 bases, leaving 7 bases between the germline ends. There are 12 residues in the CDR3. Germline V gives CDR1 LGHDT, CDR2 YNNKEL (reference sequence). The chain's CDR3 is CASRLEQETQYL. DNA of the CDR3: TGTGCCAGCAGGCTTGAGCAAGAGACCCAGTACCTC.

With regard to this clonotype: A much larger clone lies a single base off, so this may be a read error. The chain joins TRBV20-1 to TRBJ1-1; no definite D call. The CDR3 has 13 amino acids. V was cut by 4 bases and J by 1 base, with 10 bases left in between. Germline V gene sequence: CDR1 DFQATT, CDR2 SNEGSKA (reference sequence). CDR3 nucleotide sequence: TGCAGTGCTATGCGCCGGAAGAACACTGAAGCTTTCTTT. Its protein product is CSAMRRKNTEAFF.

This clonotype has a count of ten or more. This chain connects TRBV2 to TRBJ2-4; 7 bases are a match to TRBD2. After removal of 6 bases from V and 0 bases from J, the junction contained 8 bases not matched to a gene. CDR1 and CDR2 (germline): SNHLY, FYNNEI. This CDR3 region has 16 residues. CDR3 sequence reads: CASRADLAVAKNIQYF. The CDR3 DNA follows: TGTGCCAGCAGGGCCGATCTAGCGGTAGCCAAAAACATTCAGTACTTC.

There are a few counts of this clonotype. At one end the junction does not follow the germline gene, possibly because of a read error. The gene calls are TRBV12-3 or TRBV12-4 and TRBJ2-1; 9 nucleotides line up with TRBD2. The CDR3 sequence is 14 residues long. CDR3 bases: TGTGCCAGCAGTCCGGGACTAGCAAGCAATGAGCAGTCCTTC. It specifies CASSPGLASNEQSF.

This clonotype was detected ten times or more. The chain links TRBV2 to TRBJ2-7; tentatively, D is TRBD2 (7 bases). V dropped 8 bases and J dropped 4 bases, with 15 bases sitting between them. This CDR3 spans 13 amino acids. Per the germline V gene, CDR1 is SNHLY and CDR2 is FYNNEI. Here the CDR3 DNA reads TGTGCCAGCCAAGGGGGGGAGTCGTACGAGCAGTACTTC. It codes for CASQGGESYEQYF. The entire variable domain, with the rest obtained from reference TRBV2 and TRBJ2-7, is as follows: EPEVTQTPSHQVTQMGQEVILRCVPISNHLYFYWYRQILGQKVEFLVSFYNNEISEKSEIFDDQFSVERPDGSNFTLKIRSTKLEDSAMYFCASQGGESYEQYFGPGTRLTVT.

This clonotype has a count of ten or more. This CDR3 is CASSLTIYEQYF. The CDR3 DNA reads TGTGCCAGCAGCTTAACGATTTACGAGCAGTACTTC. The chain joins TRBV7-9 to TRBJ2-7; D remains unclear. Trimming took 2 bases from V and 4 from J, leaving 6 bases between them. The length of the CDR3 is 12 residues. The germline gives CDR1 SEHNR, CDR2 FQNEAQ (reference sequence).

This clonotype was seen at least ten times. The CDR3 protein is CASRRQGFSYEQYF. Here the CDR3 DNA reads TGTGCCAGCAGACGACAGGGTTTTTCTTACGAGCAGTACTTC. The J gene is TRBJ2-7, the V gene TRBV28, with 7 bases fitting TRBD1. Germline V gene lookup returns CDR1 MDHEN and CDR2 SYDVKM. Germline trimming cut 6 bases from V and 4 bases from J; bases unmatched to any gene: 9. The CDR3 contains 14 residues.

This clonotype was found a few times. The chain uses TRBV28 and TRBJ2-5; no clear D. CDR1 MDHEN and CDR2 SYDVKM come from the germline V gene. This CDR3 is built from 14 residues. With 7 bases removed from V and 10 bases from J, the gap between germline ends came to 22 bases. The chain's CDR3 is CASKTPGSPRNQYF. Here the CDR3 DNA reads TGTGCCAGCAAGACCCCCGGGTCCCCAAGGAACCAGTACTTC.